This record covers a single TCR beta chain. V lost 2 bases and J lost 3, with 12 bases in between. This CDR3 is built from 14 residues. Germline V gives CDR1 SGHTS, CDR2 YDEGEE. This record comes from a study of blood T cell repertoires in COVID-19. Overall study: Sample material is recorded as cDNA or gDNA derived from T cells, B-cell-depleted T cells, or PBMCs.

Only in-frame clones appear in the TCRdb table, and some are missing; sequencing was by immunoSEQ multiplex PCR. The sample records some 260,000 clones, roughly nine tenths being singletons. The source material was peripheral blood. The V gene is TRBV5-8, the J gene TRBJ2-7; the D gene is possibly TRBD2 (6 bases). The source is a man aged 18 to 30 with active or convalescent COVID-19. The CDR3 region has the DNA TGTGCCAGCAGCTTCGGGAGCTACTTCTACGAGCAGTACTTC. Protein sequence: CASSFGSYFYEQYF.